One sample yielded the 17 T cell receptor beta chains listed below, sequenced in a study of blood T cell repertoires in COVID-19. Generated by immunoSEQ multiplex PCR, the TCRdb table keeps only in-frame clones and is missing some. The repertoire holds about 180,000 clones, with around 84% as singletons. The sample taken for sequencing was PBMCs or T cells enriched from blood (not recorded which). Receptors originate from a man aged 50 to 59 who had recovered from COVID-19.

This chain connects TRBV29-1 to TRBJ1-2; possibly TRBD1 for D (6 bases). Deletions cut 6 bases from V and 2 bases from J, with 16 bases between. The CDR3 has 14 amino acids. Germline V gives CDR1 SQVTM, CDR2 ANQGSEA. The CDR3 DNA reads TGCAGCGTCGAGGGAGGGGGGGCCAACTATGGCTACACCTTC. This codes for CSVEGGGANYGYTF.

This clone showed up just a few times. The CDR3 loop reads CASRDGDGELFF. In DNA, the CDR3 is TGTGCCAGCAGGGACGGGGACGGGGAGCTGTTTTTT. This rearrangement joins TRBV11-3 to TRBJ2-2, with D tentatively TRBD2 (5 bases). V gave up 6 bases and J gave up 7 bases, with 9 bases separating them. The CDR3 contains 12 residues. Germline V gives CDR1 SGHNT, CDR2 YENEEA.

The sample holds a few counts of this clone. Distinct nucleotide sequences in the sample also encode this CDR3. CDR3 region: CASSLVRGVYNEQFF. In nucleotides, the CDR3 is TGTGCCAGCAGCTTAGTCAGGGGGGTTTACAATGAGCAGTTCTTC. The chain employs TRBV7-9 and TRBJ2-1, with D tentatively TRBD1 (7 bases). V lost 1 base to trimming and J lost 4 bases, with 11 bases between them. There are 15 residues in the CDR3. Germline CDR1 is SEHNR and CDR2 is FQNEAQ (reference sequence).

The genes are TRBV15 and TRBJ1-5; 11 nucleotides line up with TRBD1. V lost 1 base and J lost 3; bases outside the gene matches: 2. Germline CDR1 reads LNHNV; CDR2 reads YYDKDF (reference sequence). This CDR3 spans 16 amino acids. The DNA for the CDR3 is TGTGCCACCAGCAGAGGGGACAGGGGGAACAATCAGCCCCAGCATTTT. Encoded protein: CATSRGDRGNNQPQHF.

V and J are TRBV3-1 (or the pseudogene TRBV3-2) and TRBJ2-7, with D possibly being TRBD2 (5 bases). V was pared by 1 base and J by 3 bases, with 7 bases between. The CDR3 contains 13 residues. Germline V gives CDR1 LGHDT, CDR2 YNNKEL (reference sequence). Here the CDR3 reads CASSQVEGYEQYF. The CDR3 DNA reads TGTGCCAGCAGCCAAGTTGAGGGCTACGAGCAGTACTTC.

The V gene is TRBV6-1, the J gene TRBJ1-3; a possible D gene is TRBD1 (5 bases). Germline CDR1 and CDR2: MNHNS and SASEGT. Trimming pared 4 bases from V and 2 bases from J, leaving 24 bases between. The length of the CDR3 is 19 residues. Written as DNA, the CDR3 is TGTGCCAGCAGTGGCATAACTCCTCAGGGTTTCGGTACTGGAAACACCATATATTTT. It codes for CASSGITPQGFGTGNTIYF.

This clone occurred a few times. Other DNA sequences from this sample encode an identical CDR3 as well. V usage is TRBV7-2 and J usage is TRBJ2-1, with D possibly matching TRBD2 (6 bases). V lost 1 base and J lost 0, with 7 bases in between. This CDR3 has 15 amino acids. Germline CDR1 SGHTA, CDR2 FQGNSA. The CDR3 DNA reads as TGTGCCAGCAGCTTAGGGCGGGGCTCCTACAATGAGCAGTTCTTC. Amino acid sequence: CASSLGRGSYNEQFF.

The chain recombines TRBV6-5 with TRBJ2-2; TRBD2 agrees at 7 bases. V was clipped by 7 bases and J by 0 bases; unmatched bases: 5. Germline values: CDR1 MNHEY, CDR2 SVGAGI. This CDR3 is built from 15 residues. CDR3: CASTRTSSNTGELFF. CDR3 in DNA: TGTGCCAGCACCAGGACTAGTTCGAACACCGGGGAGCTGTTTTTT.

V is TRBV29-1 and J is TRBJ2-2; unclear D gene. This CDR3 is built from 14 residues. The germline V and J ends were trimmed by 8 bases and 1 base, with 14 bases remaining between them. From germline, CDR1 is SQVTM and CDR2 ANQGSEA. The CDR3 loop is CSIKLRWNTGELFF. DNA for the CDR3: TGCAGCATTAAACTCCGATGGAACACCGGGGAGCTGTTTTTT.

V gene TRBV15 combines with J gene TRBJ2-7, with D unclear. V was pared by 1 base and J by 4 bases, with 11 bases between. In germline, CDR1 is LNHNV, CDR2 YYDKDF (reference sequence). This CDR3 spans 14 amino acids. CDR3: CATSRGNTDYEQYF. Here the CDR3 DNA reads TGTGCCACCAGCAGAGGGAACACAGATTACGAGCAGTACTTC.

This chain links TRBV9 with TRBJ1-2, with D hard to call. The V gene's germline CDR1 is SGDLS and CDR2 YYNGEE. This CDR3 spans 13 amino acids. Between the trimmed V and J ends, which lost 1 base and 8 bases, there was a span of 12 bases. In nucleotides, the CDR3 is TGTGCCAGCAGCGTAAATTTATCGGGGGGCTACACCTTC. It specifies CASSVNLSGGYTF.

In nucleotides, the CDR3 is TGTGCCAGCAGCGCGCTGGGAGTGAATGAGCAGTTCTTC. Amino acid sequence: CASSALGVNEQFF. V is TRBV9 and J is TRBJ2-1, with D possibly matching TRBD2 (5 bases). Trimming shortened V by 3 bases and J by 7 bases, and 11 bases separated the two germline ends. The CDR3 is 13 amino acids. Germline V CDR1 and CDR2: SGDLS, YYNGEE.

The chain employs TRBV5-4 and TRBJ2-3, with TRBD2 matching over 9 bases. The CDR3 sequence is 15 residues long. V lost 2 bases and J lost 6; bases outside the gene matches: 7. The germline gives CDR1 SGHNT, CDR2 YYREEE (reference sequence). The CDR3 region is CASSLAGGLEDTQYF. Here the CDR3 DNA reads TGTGCCAGCAGCTTAGCGGGGGGTCTCGAGGATACGCAGTATTTT.

CDR3 residues: CASSLMRGNTEAFF. In DNA, the CDR3 is TGTGCCAGCAGCTTGATGCGGGGGAACACTGAAGCTTTCTTT. V is TRBV7-9 and J is TRBJ1-1; D is unclear. The CDR3 totals 14 residues. Germline lookup yields CDR1 SEHNR and CDR2 FQNEAQ (reference sequence). Trimming took off 3 bases at V and 1 base at J, with 9 bases between the two ends.

The V call is TRBV14, the J call TRBJ2-5; no firm D call. This CDR3 is built from 12 residues. Per germline, CDR1 SGHDN and CDR2 FVKESK. V gave up 2 bases and J gave up 7 bases, with 8 bases separating them. The CDR3 sequence: CASSQQVRTQYF. The CDR3 DNA is TGTGCCAGCAGCCAACAAGTGAGGACCCAGTACTTC.

V usage is TRBV6-5 and J usage is TRBJ2-7; 7 bases map to TRBD2. J gave up 2 bases and V 0 bases, and 7 bases lay outside the gene matches. Germline values: CDR1 MNHEY, CDR2 SVGAGI. CDR3 length: 16 amino acids. CDR3 nucleotides: TGTGCCAGCAGTTACTCGAGTGGCGGGGGAACCTACGAGCAGTACTTC. This translates into CASSYSSGGGTYEQYF.

The chain recombines TRBV7-9 with TRBJ1-1; possibly TRBD1 for D (6 bases). Germline-derived CDR1 and CDR2 are SEHNR and FQNEAQ (reference sequence). This CDR3 comprises 13 residues. Trimming shortened V by 2 bases and J by 4 bases, and 8 bases separated the two germline ends. The chain's CDR3 is CASSLTGPTEAFF. Written as DNA, the CDR3 is TGTGCCAGCAGCTTAACAGGGCCCACTGAAGCTTTCTTT.